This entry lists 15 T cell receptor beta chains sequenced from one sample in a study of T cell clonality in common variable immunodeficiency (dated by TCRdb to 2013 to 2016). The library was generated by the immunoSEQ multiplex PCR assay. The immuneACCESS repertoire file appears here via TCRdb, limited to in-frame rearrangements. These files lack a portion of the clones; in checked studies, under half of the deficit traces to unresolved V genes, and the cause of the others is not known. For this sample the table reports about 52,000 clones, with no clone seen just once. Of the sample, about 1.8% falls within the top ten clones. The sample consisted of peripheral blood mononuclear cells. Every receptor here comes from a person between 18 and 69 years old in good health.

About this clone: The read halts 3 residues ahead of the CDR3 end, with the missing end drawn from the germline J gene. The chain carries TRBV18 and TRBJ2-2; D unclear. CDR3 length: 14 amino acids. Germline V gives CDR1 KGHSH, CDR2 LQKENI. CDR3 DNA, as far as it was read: TGTGCCAGCTCACCCTCCCCGGTTAATGAAAAG. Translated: CASSPSPVNEK. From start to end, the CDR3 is CASSPSPVNEKLFF.

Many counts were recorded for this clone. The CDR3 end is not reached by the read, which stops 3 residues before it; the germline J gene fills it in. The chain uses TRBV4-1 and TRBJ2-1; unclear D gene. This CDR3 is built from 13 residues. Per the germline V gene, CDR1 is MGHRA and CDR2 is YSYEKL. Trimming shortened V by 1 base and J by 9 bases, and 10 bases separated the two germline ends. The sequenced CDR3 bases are TGCGCCAGCAGCCAAGCCCGTCGAGGTGAG. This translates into CASSQARRGE. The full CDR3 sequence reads CASSQARRGEQFF.

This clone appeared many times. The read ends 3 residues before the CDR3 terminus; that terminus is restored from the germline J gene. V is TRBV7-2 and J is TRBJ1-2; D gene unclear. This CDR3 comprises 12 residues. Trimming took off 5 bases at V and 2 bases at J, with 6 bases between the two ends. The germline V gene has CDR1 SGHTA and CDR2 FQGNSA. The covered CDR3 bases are TGTGCCAGCAGCACATTAAACTATGGC. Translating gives CASSTLNYG. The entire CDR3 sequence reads CASSTLNYGYTF.

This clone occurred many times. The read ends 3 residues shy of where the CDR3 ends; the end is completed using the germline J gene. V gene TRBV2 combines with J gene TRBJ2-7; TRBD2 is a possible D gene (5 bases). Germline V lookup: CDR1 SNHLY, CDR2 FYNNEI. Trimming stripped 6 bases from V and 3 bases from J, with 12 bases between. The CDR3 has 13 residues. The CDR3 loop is CASSVSRGYEQYF. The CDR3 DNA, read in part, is TGTGCCAGCAGCGTTTCCCGGGGCTACGAG.

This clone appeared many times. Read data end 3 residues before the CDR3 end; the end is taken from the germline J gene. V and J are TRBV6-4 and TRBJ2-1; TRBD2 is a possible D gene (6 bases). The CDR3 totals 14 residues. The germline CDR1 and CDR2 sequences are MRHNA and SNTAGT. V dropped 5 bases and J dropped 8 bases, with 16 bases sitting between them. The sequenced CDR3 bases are TGTGCCAGCAGTCCCCGGGACTCGGGGCATGAG. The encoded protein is CASSPRDSGHE. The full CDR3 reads CASSPRDSGHEQFF.

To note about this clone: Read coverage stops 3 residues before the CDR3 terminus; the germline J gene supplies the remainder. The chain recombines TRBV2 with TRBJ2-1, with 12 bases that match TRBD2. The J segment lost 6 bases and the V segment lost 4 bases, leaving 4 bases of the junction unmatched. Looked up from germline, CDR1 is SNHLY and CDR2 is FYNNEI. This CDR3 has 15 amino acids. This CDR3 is CASSGSSGGGNEQFF. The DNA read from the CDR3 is TGTGCCAGCAGTGGATCTAGCGGGGGGGGCAATGAG.

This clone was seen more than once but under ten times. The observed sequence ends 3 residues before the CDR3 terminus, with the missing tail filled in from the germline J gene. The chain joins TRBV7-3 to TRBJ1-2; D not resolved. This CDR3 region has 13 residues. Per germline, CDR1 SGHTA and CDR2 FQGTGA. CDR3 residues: CASSFNGNPDYTF. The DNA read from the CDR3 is TGTGCCAGCAGCTTTAATGGCAACCCAGAC.

This CDR3 reads CASSLVGQGVSPLHF. The covered CDR3 bases are TGTGCCAGCAGCTTAGTCGGACAGGGGGTTTCACCC. This chain uses TRBV7-6 with TRBJ1-6; TRBD1 aligns across 10 bases. The read halts 3 residues ahead of the CDR3 end, with the missing end drawn from the germline J gene. J gave up 9 bases and V 1 base, and 3 bases lay outside the gene matches. Germline CDR1 is SGHVS and CDR2 is FNYEAQ. The CDR3 has 15 residues.

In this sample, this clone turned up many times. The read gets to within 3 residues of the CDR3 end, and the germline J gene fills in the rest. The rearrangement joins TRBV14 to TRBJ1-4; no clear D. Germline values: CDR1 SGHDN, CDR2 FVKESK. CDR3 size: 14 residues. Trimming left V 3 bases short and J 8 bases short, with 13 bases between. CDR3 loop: CASSHSGFREKLFF. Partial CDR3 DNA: TGTGCCAGCAGCCATTCCGGGTTTCGGGAAAAA.

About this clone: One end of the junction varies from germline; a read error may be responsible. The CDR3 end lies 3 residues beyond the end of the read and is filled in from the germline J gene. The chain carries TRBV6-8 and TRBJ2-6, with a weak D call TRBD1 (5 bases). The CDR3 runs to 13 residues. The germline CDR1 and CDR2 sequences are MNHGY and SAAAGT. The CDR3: CASKNSGASVLTF. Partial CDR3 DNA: TGTGCCAGCAAAAACTCTGGGGCCAGCGTC.

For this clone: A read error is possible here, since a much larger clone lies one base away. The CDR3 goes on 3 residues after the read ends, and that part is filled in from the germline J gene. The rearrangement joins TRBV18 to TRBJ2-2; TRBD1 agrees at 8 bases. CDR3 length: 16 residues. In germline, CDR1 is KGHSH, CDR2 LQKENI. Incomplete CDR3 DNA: TGTGCCAGCTCACCGGCAGGGGGCTCTGGGGCCAACGTG. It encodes CASSPAGGSGANV. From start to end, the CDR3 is CASSPAGGSGANVLFF.

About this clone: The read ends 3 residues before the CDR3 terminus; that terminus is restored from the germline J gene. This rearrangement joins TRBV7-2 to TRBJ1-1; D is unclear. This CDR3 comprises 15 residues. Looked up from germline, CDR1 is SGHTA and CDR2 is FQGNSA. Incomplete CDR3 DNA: TGTGCCAGCAGCTTACTAGCGGGAGGGCCAGATACG. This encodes CASSLLAGGPDT. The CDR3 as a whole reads CASSLLAGGPDTAFF.

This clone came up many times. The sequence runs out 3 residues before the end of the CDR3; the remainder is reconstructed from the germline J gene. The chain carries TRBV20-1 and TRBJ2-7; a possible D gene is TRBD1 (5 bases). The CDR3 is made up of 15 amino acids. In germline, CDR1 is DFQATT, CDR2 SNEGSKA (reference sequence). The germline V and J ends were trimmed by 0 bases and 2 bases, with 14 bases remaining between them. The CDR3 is CSARDQGRVTYEQYF. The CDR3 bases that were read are TGCAGTGCTAGAGACCAGGGTAGGGTCACCTACGAG.

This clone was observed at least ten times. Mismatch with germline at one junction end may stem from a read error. The DNA read from the CDR3 is TGCGCCAGCAGCCAAGATCGTTCGGTCAGGACACAAGAGACC. This encodes CASSQDRSVRTQET. The CDR3 in full is CASSQDRSVRTQETQYF. This chain links TRBV4-2 with TRBJ2-5, with D perhaps matching TRBD1 (5 bases). The CDR3 goes on 3 residues after the read ends, and that part is filled in from the germline J gene. This CDR3 comprises 17 residues. Per germline, CDR1 LGHNA and CDR2 YNFKEQ.

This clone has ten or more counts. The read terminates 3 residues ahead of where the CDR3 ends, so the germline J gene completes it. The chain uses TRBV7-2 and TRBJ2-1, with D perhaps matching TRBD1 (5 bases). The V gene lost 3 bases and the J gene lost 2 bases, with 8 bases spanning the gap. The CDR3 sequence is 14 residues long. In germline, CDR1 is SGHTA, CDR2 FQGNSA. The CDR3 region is CASSFQGAYNEQFF. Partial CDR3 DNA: TGTGCCAGCAGCTTCCAGGGCGCCTACAATGAG.